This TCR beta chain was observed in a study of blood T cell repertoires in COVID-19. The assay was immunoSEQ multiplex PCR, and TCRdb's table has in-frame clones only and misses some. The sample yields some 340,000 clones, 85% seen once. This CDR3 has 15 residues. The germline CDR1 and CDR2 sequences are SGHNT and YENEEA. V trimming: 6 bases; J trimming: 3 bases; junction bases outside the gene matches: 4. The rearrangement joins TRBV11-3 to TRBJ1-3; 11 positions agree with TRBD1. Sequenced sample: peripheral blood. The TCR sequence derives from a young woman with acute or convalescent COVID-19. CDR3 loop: CASSRTGGCGNTIYF. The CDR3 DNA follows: TGTGCCAGCAGTCGGACAGGGGGCTGTGGAAACACCATATATTTT.